These 32 T cell receptor beta chains originate from one sample sequenced in a study of T cell repertoires in aging, cancer and after chemotherapy. Peripheral blood genomic DNA, not sorted cells or RNA, was the template. TRB rearrangements spanning V, D and J were amplified using mixed TRB-A/B primers. MiXCR was run by TCRdb on the multiplex PCR reads, yielding one entry per CDR3 protein. The sample holds around 3,000 distinct CDR3 sequences, 22% seen once. Sequencing input: blood. The receptor set was obtained from a human donor with a solid tumor.

The CDR3 region is CASAMGAGQKLFF. The CDR3 DNA reads TGTGCCAGCGCCATGGGGGCGGGGCAAAAACTGTTTTTT. The chain combines TRBV5-4 with TRBJ1-4; D possibly corresponds to TRBD1 (6 bases). CDR3 length: 13 residues. The V end lost 7 bases, the J end lost 9 bases, and 16 bases lay between the germline ends. Germline CDR1 and CDR2: SGHNT and YYREEE (reference sequence).

The gene calls are TRBV18 and TRBJ1-1; D gene ambiguous. The CDR3 totals 14 residues. The ends were cut back, 2 bases at V and 2 bases at J, with 9 bases in the middle. Germline CDR1 KGHSH, CDR2 LQKENI. The CDR3 loop is CASSPGSGNTEAFF. The CDR3, as DNA: TGTGCCAGCTCACCAGGATCGGGAAACACTGAAGCTTTCTTT.

On this clonotype itself: A read error may explain this, as a much larger clone is one base away. The chain is built from TRBV27 and TRBJ2-7; TRBD1 aligns across 9 bases. The CDR3 is 17 residues long. From germline, CDR1 is MNHEY and CDR2 SMNVEV (reference sequence). The CDR3, as DNA: TGTGTCAGCAATCCGGGACAGGGCAGAGAAGTGGACTACGAGCAGTACTTC. It yields the protein CVSNPGQGREVDYEQYF.

In its sample, this clonotype is medium-sized. This chain links TRBV20-1 with TRBJ1-6, with TRBD1 matching over 8 bases. J gave up 9 bases and V 3 bases, and 13 bases lay outside the gene matches. Germline V lookup: CDR1 DFQATT, CDR2 SNEGSKA (reference sequence). The CDR3 sequence is 16 residues long. The CDR3 nucleotides are TGCAGTGCTAGTCGGCAGGGGGCGCGAACCGGTTCACCCCTCCACTTT. This translates into CSASRQGARTGSPLHF.

Relative to its sample, this clonotype is medium-sized. The chain couples TRBV19 to TRBJ2-5; TRBD1 agrees at 10 bases. The CDR3 spans 14 residues. V dropped 4 bases and J dropped 5; count of bases not matched to a gene: 4. Germline CDR1 and CDR2: LNHDA and SQIVND (reference sequence). CDR3 sequence reads: CASSTGQGTETQYF. The CDR3 nucleotides are TGTGCCAGTAGTACGGGACAGGGGACCGAGACCCAGTACTTC.

This clonotype has just a few counts. V is TRBV6-1 and J is TRBJ1-5; D is uncertain. CDR3 length: 14 amino acids. CDR1 is MNHNS, CDR2 SASEGT, per germline. Trimming left V 0 bases short and J 7 bases short, with 10 bases between. CDR3 in DNA: TGTGCCAGCAGTGAAGCCTATGACCCCCAGCCCCAGCATTTT. Translated: CASSEAYDPQPQHF.

This clonotype came up a few times. This sequence joins TRBV7-2 and TRBJ2-3; 7 bases fit TRBD1. The CDR3 length is 16 residues. The germline gives CDR1 SGHTA, CDR2 FQGNSA. J gave up 2 bases and V 5 bases, and 10 bases lay outside the gene matches. The CDR3 sequence: CASSPPRTGDTDTQYF. CDR3 sequence (DNA): TGTGCCAGCAGCCCCCCGAGGACAGGAGACACAGATACGCAGTATTTT.

The rearrangement joins TRBV7-2 to TRBJ1-5; D call uncertain. This CDR3 contains 17 residues. Trimming shortened V by 5 bases and J by 3 bases, and 20 bases separated the two germline ends. The V gene's germline CDR1 is SGHTA and CDR2 FQGNSA. The CDR3 sequence: CASSKSLSTVHNQPQHF. For the CDR3, the DNA is TGTGCCAGCAGCAAATCTTTAAGTACGGTCCACAATCAGCCCCAGCATTTT.

This clonotype has only a few counts. This chain joins TRBV20-1 and TRBJ2-7; D is tentatively TRBD1 or TRBD2 (6 bases each). V was trimmed by 4 bases and J by 1 base, leaving 11 bases between them. This CDR3 comprises 13 residues. Germline V lookup: CDR1 DFQATT, CDR2 SNEGSKA (reference sequence). The CDR3: CSAKGGFSYEQYF. The CDR3 nucleotides are TGCAGTGCTAAGGGGGGTTTTTCCTACGAGCAGTACTTC.

This clonotype qualifies as medium-sized (0.01 to 0.1%). The J gene is TRBJ1-1, the V gene TRBV10-2, with 7 bases fitting TRBD1. The CDR3 sequence is 15 residues long. Trimming cost V 4 bases and J 1 base; bases outside gene matches: 6. Germline loops: CDR1 WSHSY, CDR2 SAAADI. The CDR3 region has the DNA TGCGCCAGCAGTGCAGCCTCAGGGGGGAACACTGAAGCTTTCTTT. Amino acids: CASSAASGGNTEAFF.

This clonotype was observed a handful of times. The chain combines TRBV12-3 or TRBV12-4 with TRBJ1-1; 8 bases are a match to TRBD1. The CDR3 contains 13 residues. The V gene end was trimmed by 8 bases and the J gene end by 1 base; junction bases not matched to a gene: 3. In DNA, the CDR3 is TGTGCCAGCGGAACAGGGGGGAACACTGAAGCTTTCTTT. Protein sequence: CASGTGGNTEAFF.

By share of the sample, this clonotype is medium-sized. This chain connects TRBV6-1 to TRBJ2-1; D might be TRBD2 (6 bases). This CDR3 spans 17 amino acids. V lost 3 bases, J lost 9 bases, and 24 bases lay in between. From germline, CDR1 is MNHNS and CDR2 SASEGT. CDR3 DNA sequence: TGTGCCAGCAGTGACGTGGGAGGCGGGGCCCTCATCAGTGAGCAGTTCTTC. It specifies CASSDVGGGALISEQFF.

This clonotype counts as medium-sized. The chain has TRBV7-9 and TRBJ2-5; D remains unclear. From germline, CDR1 is SEHNR and CDR2 FQNEAQ (reference sequence). V was cut by 7 bases and J by 0 bases, with 9 bases left in between. The CDR3 spans 13 residues. The CDR3 DNA is TGTGCCAGCAATGTTGCATACCAAGAGACCCAGTACTTC. Translated: CASNVAYQETQYF.

A note on this clonotype: This clone may be a read error of a much larger clone one base away. CDR3 coding DNA: TGCAGTGCTCATACGGACGGTGAACAGGAAGCTATCTTT. Protein sequence: CSAHTDGEQEAIF. The chain joins TRBV20-1 to TRBJ1-1, with D perhaps matching TRBD1 (5 bases). This CDR3 region has 13 residues. CDR1 and CDR2 (germline): DFQATT, SNEGSKA (reference sequence).

The chain employs TRBV11-2 and TRBJ2-5, with TRBD2 as a possible D gene (5 bases). Germline V gives CDR1 SGHAT, CDR2 FQNNGV. With 5 bases removed from V and 5 bases from J, the gap between germline ends came to 12 bases. The CDR3 totals 13 residues. CDR3 residues: CASSRTRAETQYF. The CDR3 nucleotides read TGTGCCAGCAGCAGAACGCGGGCGGAGACCCAGTACTTC.

Within the sample, this clonotype is large (0.1 to 1%). The chain has TRBV19 and TRBJ2-7; possible D gene TRBD2, 5 bases. The CDR3 is 14 amino acids. The V gene lost 3 bases and the J gene lost 0 bases, with 9 bases spanning the gap. Germline V gene sequence: CDR1 LNHDA, CDR2 SQIVND (reference sequence). The CDR3 loop reads CASSMRAASYEQYF. The CDR3 coding sequence is TGTGCCAGTAGTATGAGGGCAGCCTCCTACGAGCAGTACTTC.

The CDR3: CASSGQGGTEAFF. In DNA, the CDR3 is TGTGCCAGCAGCGGACAGGGGGGCACTGAAGCTTTCTTT. This chain links TRBV5-4 with TRBJ1-1, with 10 bases that match TRBD1. CDR1 is SGHNT and CDR2 is YYREEE in the germline V gene (reference sequence). The CDR3 runs 13 residues. Germline trimming cut 4 bases from V and 4 bases from J; bases unmatched to any gene: 1.

The chain combines TRBV20-1 with TRBJ1-1, with D unclear. Germline CDR1 and CDR2: DFQATT and SNEGSKA (reference sequence). Trimming cost V 3 bases and J 0 bases, with 5 bases left between them. This CDR3 region has 12 residues. The DNA for the CDR3 is TGCAGTGCTAGTTTCCTGAACACTGAAGCTTTCTTT. Protein sequence: CSASFLNTEAFF.

This clonotype was recorded a few times. This chain connects TRBV2 to TRBJ1-2, with TRBD1 matching 8 bases. Germline CDR1 and CDR2: SNHLY and FYNNEI. The CDR3 runs 13 residues. Losses at the gene ends were 4 bases for V and 6 bases for J; bases not matched to a gene: 4. The CDR3 protein is CASSGDRLDGYTF. The CDR3 DNA is TGTGCCAGCAGTGGGGACAGGCTCGATGGCTACACCTTC.

This clonotype is deemed large (0.1 to 1%). The chain links TRBV6-5 to TRBJ1-2; maybe TRBD1 (6 bases). Germline V gene sequence: CDR1 MNHEY, CDR2 SVGAGI. The CDR3 has 14 amino acids. The germline V and J ends were trimmed by 3 bases and 3 bases, with 11 bases remaining between them. CDR3 sequence: CASSYQGKDYGYTF. Written as DNA, the CDR3 is TGTGCCAGCAGTTATCAGGGGAAGGACTATGGCTACACCTTC.

By share, this clonotype ranks as medium-sized (0.01 to 0.1%). The J gene is TRBJ2-3, the V gene TRBV30, with D unclear. V dropped 4 bases and J dropped 3 bases, with 8 bases sitting between them. This CDR3 contains 12 residues. Germline assignment: CDR1 GTSNPN and CDR2 SVGIG (reference sequence). Written as DNA, the CDR3 is TGTGCCTGGACTGGGTCAACAGATACGCAGTATTTT. Residues: CAWTGSTDTQYF. Supplemented by reference TRBV30 and TRBJ2-3, the full variable domain reads SQTIHQWPATLVQPVGSPLSLECTVEGTSNPNLYWYRQAAGRGLQLLFYSVGIGQISSEVPQNLSASRPQDRQFILSSKKLLLSDSGFYLCAWTGSTDTQYFGPGTRLTVL.

This clonotype showed up just a few times. The chain recombines TRBV27 with TRBJ2-1; the match to TRBD1 covers 8 bases. Germline CDR1 is MNHEY and CDR2 is SMNVEV (reference sequence). The CDR3 extends over 14 amino acids. With 3 bases clipped from V and 6 bases from J, the junction kept 4 bases outside the gene matches. Here the CDR3 DNA reads TGTGCCAGCAGTTTGGACAGGGCGGTCAATGAGCAGTTCTTC. Its translation: CASSLDRAVNEQFF.

This clonotype was picked up a small number of times. The chain carries TRBV19 and TRBJ2-3; 7 bases are a match to TRBD2. Trimming cost V 6 bases and J 9 bases; bases outside gene matches: 9. Germline values: CDR1 LNHDA, CDR2 SQIVND (reference sequence). The length of the CDR3 is 13 residues. In nucleotides, the CDR3 is TGTGCCAGTAGCGAAAGGACTAGAGGGACGCAGTATTTT. This sequence encodes CASSERTRGTQYF. The full variable domain, its missing parts supplied by reference TRBV19 and TRBJ2-3, is DGGITQSPKYLFRKEGQNVTLSCEQNLNHDAMYWYRQDPGQGLRLIYYSQIVNDFQKGDIAEGYSVSREKKESFPLTVTSAQKNPTAFYLCASSERTRGTQYFGPGTRLTVL.

Relative to its sample, this clonotype is medium-sized. J is TRBJ2-1 and V is TRBV11-1; TRBD2 matches at 8 bases. The CDR3 is made up of 15 amino acids. Germline V gene data show CDR1 as SGHAT and CDR2 as FQDESV (reference sequence). The V and J ends lost 2 bases and 4 bases, in that order; junction bases with no gene match: 4. In DNA, the CDR3 is TGTGCCAGCAGCTTACTAGCGGGCCTGTACAATGAGCAGTTCTTC. Its translation: CASSLLAGLYNEQFF.

A word on this clonotype: A much larger clone is a single base away; this may be a read error. The chain is built from TRBV7-2 and TRBJ1-6; D gene ambiguous. The CDR3 covers 14 residues. Per germline, CDR1 SGHTA and CDR2 FQGNSA. Trimming took off 5 bases at V and 8 bases at J, with 13 bases between the two ends. CDR3 protein: CASSLGFEYSPLHF. CDR3 coding DNA: TGTGCCAGCAGCCTAGGTTTTGAATATTCACCCCTCCACTTT.

Within the sample, this clonotype is medium-sized (0.01 to 0.1%). For the CDR3, the DNA is TGTGCCAGCATGGACACGAACACCGGGGAGCTGTTTTTT. Its translation is CASMDTNTGELFF. The chain combines TRBV6-2 or TRBV6-3 with TRBJ2-2; maybe TRBD1 (5 bases). The CDR3 spans 13 residues. The V end lost 7 bases, the J end lost 0 bases, and 6 bases lay between the germline ends. Germline V gene lookup returns CDR1 MNHEY and CDR2 SVGEGT.

The chain couples TRBV20-1 to TRBJ2-5, with TRBD2 identical over 8 bases. Germline assignment: CDR1 DFQATT and CDR2 SNEGSKA (reference sequence). The CDR3 runs 16 residues. V shed 1 base, J shed 2 bases, and the junction held 9 bases outside the gene matches. The CDR3 is CSARGDSGTRQETQYF. CDR3 DNA sequence: TGCAGTGCTAGAGGTGATTCCGGGACTAGGCAAGAGACCCAGTACTTC.

Relative to its sample, this clonotype is medium-sized. The rearrangement joins TRBV19 to TRBJ1-5; D is ambiguous. With 1 base removed from V and 1 base from J, the gap between germline ends came to 5 bases. This CDR3 comprises 14 residues. Germline values: CDR1 LNHDA, CDR2 SQIVND (reference sequence). In DNA, the CDR3 is TGTGCCAGTAGTATAGCGCAGAGCAATCAGCCCCAGCATTTT. This sequence encodes CASSIAQSNQPQHF.

The V and J genes are TRBV20-1 and TRBJ1-1; possible D gene TRBD1, 6 bases. The length of the CDR3 is 13 residues. With 6 bases removed from V and 4 bases from J, the gap between germline ends came to 15 bases. Per the germline V gene, CDR1 is DFQATT and CDR2 is SNEGSKA (reference sequence). The CDR3 sequence is CSALSGGGTEAFF. The CDR3 nucleotides are TGCAGTGCCCTCTCGGGAGGGGGCACTGAAGCTTTCTTT.

This clonotype was counted only a few times. This chain links TRBV19 with TRBJ2-2; D remains unclear. Germline loops: CDR1 LNHDA, CDR2 SQIVND (reference sequence). This CDR3 contains 15 residues. V lost 5 bases and J lost 1, with 11 bases in between. CDR3 nucleotides: TGTGCCAGTAGTTTAAGGGAAAGGAACACCGGGGAGCTGTTTTTT. Protein product: CASSLRERNTGELFF.

This clonotype was seen a handful of times. The chain has TRBV10-3 and TRBJ1-1, with D unclear. This CDR3 region has 13 residues. The ends were cut back, 7 bases at V and 1 base at J, with 10 bases in the middle. Germline CDR1 and CDR2: ENHRY and SYGVKD. The CDR3 DNA reads as TGTGCCATCATGGCACTCCCGAACACTGAAGCTTTCTTT. It translates to CAIMALPNTEAFF.

J is TRBJ2-1 and V is TRBV12-3 or TRBV12-4; D gene uncertain. The CDR3 runs to 13 residues. V was cut by 7 bases and J by 3 bases, with 10 bases left in between. CDR3 coding DNA: TGTGCCAGCACCCCGGAGTTCTACAATGAGCAGTTCTTC. This sequence encodes CASTPEFYNEQFF.